The following is a TCR beta chain sequence with its context. The record originates from a study of T cell changes during pregnancy in multiple sclerosis. TCRdb keeps only in-frame clones here, not all; method: immunoSEQ multiplex PCR. The table includes about 110,000 clones, around 93% detected once. The CDR3 covers 15 residues. Germline V gene sequence: CDR1 SGHAT, CDR2 FQNNGV. The V end was cut by 1 base, the J end by 10 bases, with 17 bases between. The source was peripheral blood, collected after pregnancy. This sequence was found in a female donor with multiple sclerosis, enrolled in a pregnancy study. The V and J genes are TRBV11-2 and TRBJ2-1, with D possibly TRBD1 on 6 matching bases. The CDR3 loop is CASSLGRDRFREQFF. The DNA for the CDR3 is TGTGCCAGCAGCTTAGGAAGAGACAGGTTCCGAGAGCAGTTCTTC. Based on the CDR3 plus reference TRBV11-2 and TRBJ2-1, the full variable domain is EAGVAQSPRYKIIEKRQSVAFWCNPISGHATLYWYQQILGQGPKLLIQFQNNGVVDDSQLPKDRFSAERLKGVDSTLKIQPAKLEDSAVYLCASSLGRDRFREQFFGPGTRLTVL.